This T cell receptor (beta chain) was recorded in a study of blood T cell repertoires in COVID-19. Study summary: COVID-19 samples, acute and convalescent, were from the United States, Italy and Spain. T cells, B-cell-depleted T cells, or PBMCs provided the cDNA or gDNA that served as material.

This clone was observed a few times. Methods used by the authors: Amplifying reference gene primers gave estimates of nucleated cell counts. TCRdb keeps only in-frame clones here, not all; method: immunoSEQ multiplex PCR. V, J and clone size reflect that table, while D and trimming were determined from the DNA. The sample holds tens of thousands of clones, around 77% seen once. Per germline, CDR1 KGHDR and CDR2 SFDVKD. The CDR3 consists of 15 residues. The ends lost 0 bases at V and 10 bases at J; junction bases unmatched: 4. The sequencing input was peripheral blood. The receptor comes from a man aged 70 or older with active or convalescent COVID-19. The chain has TRBV24-1 and TRBJ2-1, with 11 bases identical to TRBD1. The CDR3 spells CATSDLGQGAREQFF. The DNA for the CDR3 is TGTGCCACCAGTGATTTGGGACAGGGGGCCCGGGAGCAGTTCTTC.